Each of the 28 T cell receptor beta chains below was sequenced from the same sample in a study of blood T cells in healthy people across ages. Through a sample-barcoded 5' primer and a J-beta primer mix, a second PCR was run for roughly 6 to 12 cycles. TCRdb processed the 5' RACE reads anew with MiXCR; each CDR3 protein has one entry. Among hundreds of thousands of distinct CDR3 sequences listed, approximately 25% were seen once. These data also formed part of another study, on T cells of mothers and their children.

Sequencing input: blood. The receptors were gathered from a boy between 10 and 17 years old in good health.

This clonotype came up a few times. This sequence joins TRBV15 and TRBJ1-2, with D possibly TRBD1 on 5 matching bases. The CDR3 runs 17 residues. Germline V gene lookup returns CDR1 LNHNV and CDR2 YYDKDF (reference sequence). Trimming stripped 1 base from V and 8 bases from J, with 23 bases between. The CDR3 spells CATSRGLGPLDRDGYTF. CDR3 sequence (DNA): TGTGCCACCAGCAGAGGTCTAGGGCCCCTCGATCGGGACGGCTACACCTTC.

V is TRBV7-3 and J is TRBJ2-2; D may be TRBD1 or TRBD2 (5 bases each). CDR1 is SGHTA, CDR2 FQGTGA, per germline. This CDR3 spans 16 amino acids. V lost 5 bases and J lost 6, with 19 bases in between. CDR3 DNA sequence: TGTGCCAGCAGCCCTAGAAGCGGTGCAGGGCCCGGGGAGCTGTTTTTT. Protein product: CASSPRSGAGPGELFF.

This clonotype turned up a few times. The rearrangement joins TRBV4-1 to TRBJ2-7; 7 positions agree with TRBD2. Germline CDR1 is MGHRA and CDR2 is YSYEKL. The CDR3 loop spans 15 amino acids. J lost 2 bases, V lost 4 bases, and 8 bases had no gene match. The CDR3 is CASSRLLANTYEQYF. In DNA form, the CDR3 reads TGCGCCAGCAGCCGCCTACTAGCGAACACCTACGAGCAGTACTTC.

This clonotype was seen at least ten times. This chain connects TRBV6-5 to TRBJ1-2; D not certain. This CDR3 is built from 12 residues. CDR1 and CDR2 from the germline V gene are MNHEY and SVGAGI. V was pared by 2 bases and J by 0 bases, with 1 base between. The CDR3 DNA follows: TGTGCCAGCAGTTACACTAACTATGGCTACACCTTC. Amino acids: CASSYTNYGYTF.

This clonotype was observed a few times. The V call is TRBV7-8, the J call TRBJ1-1; no definite D call. There are 14 residues in the CDR3. V dropped 3 bases and J dropped 1 base, with 9 bases sitting between them. Germline CDR1 and CDR2: SGHVS and FQNEAQ. The CDR3 loop is CASSLKQKNTEAFF. The CDR3 nucleotides are TGTGCCAGCAGCTTGAAACAGAAGAACACTGAAGCTTTCTTT.

The CDR3, as DNA: TGTGCCAGCAGTGAAGGGAGGCGGGTCCCAGAGACCCAGTACTTC. Translated: CASSEGRRVPETQYF. The chain carries TRBV2 and TRBJ2-5; D is perhaps TRBD2 (5 bases). The CDR3 runs to 15 residues. Trimming pared 1 base from V and 4 bases from J, leaving 13 bases between. Germline V gene sequence: CDR1 SNHLY, CDR2 FYNNEI.

This clonotype was seen only a few times. The V and J genes are TRBV7-2 and TRBJ1-5; perhaps TRBD1 as D (6 bases). V was clipped by 4 bases and J by 3 bases, with 16 bases between them. This CDR3 has 16 residues. Per the germline V gene, CDR1 is SGHTA and CDR2 is FQGNSA. In DNA, the CDR3 is TGTGCCAGCAGCTGGGAAATGGCAGGGGACAATCAGCCCCAGCATTTT. This codes for CASSWEMAGDNQPQHF. Based on the CDR3 plus reference TRBV7-2 and TRBJ1-5, the full variable domain is GAGVSQSPSNKVTEKGKDVELRCDPISGHTALYWYRQSLGQGLEFLIYFQGNSAPDKSGLPSDRFSAERTGGSVSTLTIQRTQQEDSAVYLCASSWEMAGDNQPQHFGDGTRLSIL.

This clonotype was seen only a few times. CDR3 coding DNA: TGTGCCAGCTCACCACCCCGCAGACAAGAGACCCAGTACTTC. It encodes CASSPPRRQETQYF. The chain uses TRBV18 and TRBJ2-5; D unclear. Germline lookup yields CDR1 KGHSH and CDR2 LQKENI. The CDR3 is 14 amino acids. V lost 0 bases to trimming and J lost 2 bases, with 7 bases between them.

This clonotype was observed once. J is TRBJ2-5 and V is TRBV28; no clear D. The CDR3 contains 12 residues. V was clipped by 5 bases and J by 7 bases, with 11 bases between them. Germline CDR1 and CDR2: MDHEN and SYDVKM. The chain's CDR3 is CASSPLVGTQYF. DNA of the CDR3: TGTGCCAGCAGTCCGTTGGTCGGGACCCAGTACTTC.

There are a few counts of this clonotype. As DNA, the CDR3 is TGTGCCAGCAGTATACATCTAGCGGAAGCATCCTACAATGAGCAGTTCTTC. Encoded protein: CASSIHLAEASYNEQFF. This chain uses TRBV28 with TRBJ2-1; 7 bases agree with TRBD2. Germline CDR1 and CDR2: MDHEN and SYDVKM. The CDR3 covers 17 residues. The ends lost 5 bases at V and 1 base at J; junction bases unmatched: 11.

The rearrangement links TRBV20-1 to TRBJ2-5; TRBD2 matches at 7 bases. The CDR3 totals 15 residues. The V and J ends lost 2 bases and 1 base, in that order; junction bases with no gene match: 7. Per germline, CDR1 DFQATT and CDR2 SNEGSKA (reference sequence). The CDR3 region has the DNA TGCAGTGCTAGAAGCGGGACGAACCTCCAAGAGACCCAGTACTTC. Amino acid sequence: CSARSGTNLQETQYF.

The chain carries TRBV9 and TRBJ2-5; TRBD2 agrees at 10 bases. Germline CDR1 reads SGDLS; CDR2 reads YYNGEE. This CDR3 contains 15 residues. The ends lost 3 bases at V and 2 bases at J; junction bases unmatched: 4. The CDR3 DNA follows: TGTGCCAGCAGCGCAGGTAGCGGGGGGCAAGAGACCCAGTACTTC. The encoded protein is CASSAGSGGQETQYF.

This clonotype was seen a handful of times. The chain joins TRBV6-5 to TRBJ2-5; 13 bases align to TRBD2. The junction had 7 bases not matched to a gene; V was cut back by 0 bases and J by 9 bases. The germline V gene encodes CDR1 MNHEY and CDR2 SVGAGI. This CDR3 contains 16 residues. DNA for the CDR3: TGTGCCAGCAGTTACTCGGGACTAGCGGGGTCGGTGGCCCAGTACTTC. Encoded protein: CASSYSGLAGSVAQYF.

This chain connects TRBV5-1 to TRBJ2-1, with D possibly being TRBD1 (5 bases). CDR1 is SGHRS, CDR2 YFSETQ, per germline. V dropped 6 bases and J dropped 8 bases, with 18 bases sitting between them. This CDR3 has 14 amino acids. CDR3 loop: CASTQGGNRDEQFF. CDR3 bases: TGCGCCAGCACCCAGGGTGGTAATAGGGATGAGCAGTTCTTC.

V gene TRBV20-1 combines with J gene TRBJ1-2, with D perhaps TRBD1 (5 bases). The CDR3 is 14 amino acids. Germline loops: CDR1 DFQATT, CDR2 SNEGSKA (reference sequence). V lost 7 bases and J 4 bases, leaving 19 bases between the germline ends. The DNA for the CDR3 is TGCAGTGACTTCGGGACTCCGGGACCCTATGGCTACACCTTC. Amino acids: CSDFGTPGPYGYTF.

The chain couples TRBV6-5 to TRBJ1-3; 7 positions agree with TRBD1. J was trimmed by 4 bases and V by 6 bases; bases with no gene match: 6. This CDR3 has 14 amino acids. The V gene's germline CDR1 is MNHEY and CDR2 SVGAGI. The CDR3 protein is CASSRDRLGNTIYF. The DNA of the CDR3 is TGTGCCAGCAGCAGGGACAGACTAGGAAACACCATATATTTT.

The rearrangement links TRBV20-1 to TRBJ2-1; 10 bases are a match to TRBD2. Germline V gene lookup returns CDR1 DFQATT and CDR2 SNEGSKA (reference sequence). Trimming took 5 bases from V and 8 from J; bases not matched to a gene: 9. The CDR3 sequence is 14 residues long. CDR3 protein: CSAPSSGSLDEQFF. CDR3 nucleotide sequence: TGCAGTGCTCCCTCTAGCGGGAGTTTAGATGAGCAGTTCTTC.

This chain uses TRBV5-1 with TRBJ2-7, with 7 nucleotides matching TRBD2. Germline lookup yields CDR1 SGHRS and CDR2 YFSETQ. V shed 7 bases, J shed 5 bases, and the junction held 6 bases outside the gene matches. The CDR3 sequence is 12 residues long. In DNA form, the CDR3 reads TGCGCCAGCTTCGGGGAGGGCGACGAGCAGTACTTC. This gives the protein CASFGEGDEQYF.

This clonotype was counted only a few times. The chain uses TRBV20-1 and TRBJ1-3; D is unclear. The V end was cut by 5 bases, the J end by 0 bases, with 11 bases between. Germline V lookup: CDR1 DFQATT, CDR2 SNEGSKA (reference sequence). The CDR3 is made up of 14 amino acids. CDR3: CSALGRVSGNTIYF. CDR3 DNA sequence: TGCAGTGCTCTAGGACGGGTCTCTGGAAACACCATATATTTT.

The V gene is TRBV7-2, the J gene TRBJ2-5, with D possibly called TRBD1 or TRBD2 (7 bases each). V shed 0 bases and J shed 4 bases, with 15 bases lying between them. The germline V gene has CDR1 SGHTA and CDR2 FQGNSA. CDR3 length equals 16 residues. For the CDR3, the DNA is TGTGCCAGCAGCTTAGCGTCACCAGGGGGGGGAGAGACCCAGTACTTC. It specifies CASSLASPGGGETQYF.

The chain joins TRBV12-3 or TRBV12-4 to TRBJ1-2; D unclear. With 0 bases removed from V and 8 bases from J, the gap between germline ends came to 10 bases. The CDR3 runs 13 residues. This chain's CDR3 is CASSLALSMGYTF. The CDR3 region has the DNA TGTGCCAGCAGTTTAGCGCTATCGATGGGCTACACCTTC.

This clonotype was seen a few times. The genes are TRBV29-1 and TRBJ2-1; 10 bases map to TRBD2. J lost 3 bases, V lost 2 bases, and 1 base had no gene match. In germline, CDR1 is SQVTM, CDR2 ANQGSEA. The CDR3 covers 14 residues. The CDR3 sequence is CSVELAGVYNEQFF. CDR3 in DNA: TGCAGCGTTGAACTAGCGGGAGTCTACAATGAGCAGTTCTTC.

This clonotype has only a few counts. CDR3 in amino acids: CASSFGVGANVLTF. DNA of the CDR3: TGTGCCAGCAGTTTCGGGGTCGGGGCCAACGTCCTGACTTTC. The chain combines TRBV27 with TRBJ2-6, with D tentatively TRBD2 (5 bases). The CDR3 covers 14 residues. Trimming shortened V by 3 bases and J by 4 bases, and 7 bases separated the two germline ends. CDR1 and CDR2 (germline): MNHEY, SMNVEV (reference sequence).

The chain links TRBV29-1 to TRBJ1-5, with TRBD1 as a possible D gene (5 bases). The V gene lost 4 bases and the J gene lost 3 bases, with 13 bases spanning the gap. Germline V gives CDR1 SQVTM, CDR2 ANQGSEA. The CDR3 has 14 residues. CDR3 in amino acids: CSVGEGDLNQPQHF. As DNA, the CDR3 is TGCAGCGTTGGTGAAGGGGACCTCAATCAGCCCCAGCATTTT.

The V and J genes are TRBV5-1 and TRBJ2-5, with TRBD2 matching over 11 bases. The CDR3 loop spans 17 amino acids. From germline, CDR1 is SGHRS and CDR2 YFSETQ. With V trimmed by 0 bases and J by 0 bases, 4 bases remained unmatched. Written as DNA, the CDR3 is TGCGCCAGCAGCTTGGCTAGCGGGGGGACGTACCAAGAGACCCAGTACTTC. Protein: CASSLASGGTYQETQYF.

This clonotype was detected only a few times. The chain has TRBV6-2 or TRBV6-3 and TRBJ2-3; TRBD2 aligns across 13 bases. J was trimmed by 2 bases and V by 4 bases; bases with no gene match: 3. Germline CDR1 reads MNHEY; CDR2 reads SVGEGT. This CDR3 region has 16 residues. CDR3: CASSLGTSGTTDTQYF. CDR3 DNA sequence: TGTGCCAGCAGTTTGGGGACTAGCGGGACCACAGATACGCAGTATTTT.

The chain links TRBV29-1 to TRBJ2-3; 10 nucleotides match TRBD2. Trimming at V came to 2 bases and at J to 1 base, leaving 3 bases not matched to a gene. The germline V gene has CDR1 SQVTM and CDR2 ANQGSEA. This CDR3 has 15 amino acids. The CDR3 sequence is CSVETSGIGTDTQYF. Here the CDR3 DNA reads TGCAGCGTTGAAACTAGCGGGATAGGCACAGATACGCAGTATTTT.

There are a few counts of this clonotype. The rearrangement joins TRBV5-4 to TRBJ1-1; tentatively, D is TRBD1 (5 bases). V lost 0 bases and J lost 4, with 13 bases in between. This CDR3 has 15 residues. Per germline, CDR1 SGHNT and CDR2 YYREEE (reference sequence). Here the CDR3 reads CASSLERGSGTEAFF. CDR3 coding DNA: TGTGCCAGCAGCTTGGAACGGGGGAGTGGCACTGAAGCTTTCTTT.